The 20 T cell receptor beta chains presented below share a single source sample, sequenced in a study of T cell repertoires in cytomegalovirus infection. No antigen has been identified for these receptors. Each CDR3 protein is one row after TCRdb ran MiXCR on the reads. The sample has approximately 1,000,000 distinct CDR3 sequences; 30% to 40% are singletons. The material was cultured CD8+ T cells from PBMCs, obtained from culture after CMV antigen stimulation. These receptors were taken from a human donor in good health (CMV status not recorded). Some clones in this sample may be carry-over from other donors' samples.

Concerning this clonotype itself: Relative to the germline gene, one junction end is altered; a read error may explain this. The V call is TRBV5-4, the J call TRBJ1-1, with a possible D match to TRBD1 (5 bases). Germline-derived CDR1 and CDR2 are SGHNT and YYREEE (reference sequence). The CDR3 totals 17 residues. The DNA for the CDR3 is TGTGACAGCAGCTTAACAGGCGCTACAGTCATGAACACTGAAGCTTTCTTT. Protein sequence: CDSSLTGATVMNTEAFF.

This chain joins TRBV29-1 and TRBJ2-1, with 8 bases matching TRBD2. Germline CDR1 is SQVTM and CDR2 is ANQGSEA. This CDR3 comprises 18 residues. The ends lost 7 bases at V and 0 bases at J; junction bases unmatched: 17. This CDR3 reads CSARRGGGSPSSYNEQFF. CDR3 in DNA: TGCAGCGCCCGAAGGGGCGGGGGGTCCCCCAGCTCCTACAATGAGCAGTTCTTC.

This clonotype was detected a few times. The DNA for the CDR3 is TGTGCCAGCAGCTTAGCGCCAGGGAGTGAAAAACTGTTTTTT. It codes for CASSLAPGSEKLFF. The V and J genes are TRBV7-2 and TRBJ1-4, with D tentatively TRBD1 (5 bases). Per the germline V gene, CDR1 is SGHTA and CDR2 is FQGNSA. V dropped 0 bases and J dropped 7 bases, with 9 bases sitting between them. The CDR3 totals 14 residues.

This clonotype was found a few times. This chain joins TRBV28 and TRBJ1-3; no definite D call. The germline gives CDR1 MDHEN, CDR2 SYDVKM. Deletions cut 2 bases from V and 2 bases from J, with 7 bases between. The CDR3 spans 14 residues. The CDR3 bases are TGTGCCAGCAGTTTAGAGGGTACTGGAAACACCATATATTTT. Its translation: CASSLEGTGNTIYF.

This chain connects TRBV27 to TRBJ2-2, with D possibly matching TRBD2 (5 bases). V was pared by 2 bases and J by 13 bases, with 14 bases between. CDR3 length: 13 amino acids. Germline CDR1 MNHEY, CDR2 SMNVEV (reference sequence). The CDR3 here is CASSLRASPGLFF. DNA of the CDR3: TGTGCCAGCAGTTTAAGAGCTAGCCCGGGGCTGTTTTTT.

At least ten counts were recorded for this clonotype. The genes are TRBV19 and TRBJ2-2; tentatively, D is TRBD1 (5 bases). The germline V and J ends were trimmed by 8 bases and 6 bases, with 7 bases remaining between them. In germline, CDR1 is LNHDA, CDR2 SQIVND (reference sequence). The length of the CDR3 is 11 residues. The CDR3 loop reads CASSGSGELFF. The CDR3, as DNA: TGTGCCAGTTCAGGGTCCGGGGAGCTGTTTTTT.

V usage is TRBV4-2 and J usage is TRBJ1-4, with a weak D call TRBD1 (5 bases). Germline V gene data show CDR1 as LGHNA and CDR2 as YNFKEQ. The CDR3 has 15 residues. With 0 bases removed from V and 8 bases from J, the gap between germline ends came to 13 bases. CDR3 in DNA: TGTGCCAGCAGCCAAGATCTAGGGGATCGGGAAAAACTGTTTTTT. Its protein product is CASSQDLGDREKLFF.

The rearrangement joins TRBV20-1 to TRBJ2-1; 8 positions agree with TRBD1. CDR1 DFQATT and CDR2 SNEGSKA come from the germline V gene (reference sequence). The junction had 5 bases not matched to a gene; V was cut back by 1 base and J by 9 bases. This CDR3 is built from 13 residues. CDR3 DNA: TGCAGTGCTAGAGCCGGGACAGGCGGTGAGCAGTTCTTC. As protein: CSARAGTGGEQFF.

This clonotype has more than one count but fewer than ten. The J gene is TRBJ2-3, the V gene TRBV27; the D call may be TRBD1 or TRBD2 (6 bases each). The length of the CDR3 is 14 residues. Between the trimmed V and J ends, which lost 6 bases and 7 bases, there was a span of 17 bases. Looked up from germline, CDR1 is MNHEY and CDR2 is SMNVEV (reference sequence). CDR3 residues: CASSLGGFGNTQYF. CDR3 coding DNA: TGTGCCAGCAGCTTAGGGGGGTTCGGAAATACGCAGTATTTT.

Only a few counts were recorded for this clonotype. The rearrangement uses TRBV11-2 and TRBJ1-1, with D perhaps matching TRBD1 (6 bases). The CDR3 contains 13 residues. Germline V gene sequence: CDR1 SGHAT, CDR2 FQNNGV. The V end lost 0 bases, the J end lost 6 bases, and 8 bases lay between the germline ends. CDR3 in amino acids: CASSLERTAEAFF. The CDR3 bases are TGTGCCAGCAGCTTAGAGAGGACAGCTGAAGCTTTCTTT.

This chain links TRBV6-2 or TRBV6-3 with TRBJ2-7, with D unclear. The V gene lost 8 bases and the J gene lost 5 bases, with 10 bases spanning the gap. The CDR3 sequence is 11 residues long. The germline gives CDR1 MNHEY, CDR2 SVGEGT. CDR3 residues: CASGAWHEQYV. The CDR3 DNA reads as TGTGCCAGCGGCGCGTGGCACGAGCAGTACGTC.

The chain combines TRBV11-2 with TRBJ2-2; 10 positions match TRBD1. The V segment lost 8 bases and the J segment 7 bases; nucleotides outside the gene matches: 7. CDR3 size: 14 residues. CDR1 and CDR2 (germline): SGHAT, FQNNGV. CDR3 residues: CASGATGGIGELFF. CDR3 DNA sequence: TGTGCCAGCGGCGCGACAGGGGGCATCGGGGAGCTGTTTTTT.

Many counts were recorded for this clonotype. One junction end does not reproduce the germline sequence, and a read error may be involved. The J gene is TRBJ2-1, the V gene TRBV7-7; no reliable D call. The CDR3 has 14 amino acids. Per germline, CDR1 SSHAT and CDR2 FNYEAQ (reference sequence). CDR3 region: CASSLDTGYNEQFF. Written as DNA, the CDR3 is TGTGCTAGCAGCTTAGACACTGGGTACAATGAGCAGTTCTTC.

This clonotype came up many times. The gene calls are TRBV3-1 and TRBJ2-1, with D perhaps TRBD2 (7 bases). The CDR3 is 14 amino acids. Germline V gene sequence: CDR1 LGHDT, CDR2 YNNKEL (reference sequence). The ends were cut back, 3 bases at V and 7 bases at J, with 13 bases in the middle. For the CDR3, the DNA is TGTGCCAGCAGCCAGCGGGGGCCGTGGAATGAGCAGTTCTTC. Protein sequence: CASSQRGPWNEQFF.

A few counts support this clonotype. V usage is TRBV7-8 and J usage is TRBJ2-7; D remains unclear. The CDR3 covers 12 residues. V dropped 0 bases and J dropped 5 bases, with 5 bases sitting between them. Looked up from germline, CDR1 is SGHVS and CDR2 is FQNEAQ. The CDR3 DNA sequence: TGTGCCAGCAGCTTAGCGTGGAACGAGCAGTACTTC. Translated: CASSLAWNEQYF.

This clonotype showed up many times. This chain uses TRBV12-3 or TRBV12-4 with TRBJ1-1; 8 nucleotides align to TRBD1. The CDR3 is made up of 15 amino acids. The V and J ends lost 3 bases and 9 bases, in that order; junction bases with no gene match: 12. CDR3 residues: CASSFSGQGALKAFF. For the CDR3, the DNA is TGTGCCAGCAGTTTTTCGGGGCAGGGGGCTTTGAAAGCTTTCTTT.

V usage is TRBV7-9 and J usage is TRBJ1-1; weak D call: TRBD1 (5 bases). This CDR3 has 16 residues. Germline loops: CDR1 SEHNR, CDR2 FQNEAQ (reference sequence). Between the trimmed V and J ends, which lost 2 bases and 3 bases, there was a span of 16 bases. CDR3 region: CASSLSLGGTYTEAFF. DNA of the CDR3: TGTGCCAGCAGCTTAAGCCTTGGGGGGACGTACACTGAAGCTTTCTTT.

This clonotype was picked up a small number of times. The chain joins TRBV6-2 or TRBV6-3 to TRBJ2-4, with 7 positions matching TRBD1. Trimming at V came to 6 bases and at J to 0 bases, leaving 11 bases not matched to a gene. CDR3 length: 17 residues. The germline V gene has CDR1 MNHEY and CDR2 SVGEGT. CDR3 residues: CASSGQEQILAKNIQYF. As DNA, the CDR3 is TGTGCCAGCAGCGGACAGGAACAGATCCTAGCCAAAAACATTCAGTACTTC.

Many counts were recorded for this clonotype. This chain joins TRBV7-9 and TRBJ2-7; 8 nucleotides agree with TRBD1. V trimming: 5 bases; J trimming: 4 bases; junction bases outside the gene matches: 10. Germline assignment: CDR1 SEHNR and CDR2 FQNEAQ (reference sequence). This CDR3 region has 15 residues. CDR3 sequence reads: CASSPRGTGIYEQYF. The CDR3 region has the DNA TGTGCCAGCAGCCCCCGAGGGACAGGCATTTACGAGCAGTACTTC.

The chain uses TRBV29-1 and TRBJ2-5; D uncertain. The germline gives CDR1 SQVTM, CDR2 ANQGSEA. The CDR3 is 12 residues long. V was pared by 3 bases and J by 4 bases, with 9 bases between. CDR3 in amino acids: CSVEGRGETQYF. As DNA, the CDR3 is TGCAGCGTTGAGGGTAGAGGAGAGACCCAGTACTTC.